This T cell receptor beta chain came from a study of CXCR3-negative and CXCR3-positive naive CD8 T cells. Across the study: The total count of TRB reads reached 120 million to 150 million, and each library contributed about 1.5 +/- 0.3 million. Study-level points and caveats: Diversity proved comparably high across both naive subsets and much lower in memory CD8+ cells. Naive CXCR3-negative cells resembled naive CXCR3-positive cells in TRBV-TRBJ usage; memory cells differed. TRB CDR3s were more hydrophobic in CXCR3-positive than in CXCR3-negative naive cells.

In preparing the TRB cDNA libraries, 5' RACE with UMI labels was used. Following a re-call of the 5' RACE reads, TCRdb has one entry per CDR3 protein and lacks DNA. Here the sample table reports about 5,300 distinct CDR3 sequences. This clonotype shows up as large by frequency. Its antigen remains unknown. The TCR originated in a human donor in good health. Some clones in this sample may be carry-over from other donors' samples. Sequencing was done on a sample of naive CXCR3+ CD8+ T cells from blood. Subset denoted: CD45RO-CCR7+CD27+CD95- naive CD8+ T cells expressing CXCR3 (TNR3+).

The CDR3 protein is CASSASTIQGMNTEAFF. The chain couples TRBV9 to TRBJ1-1; TCRdb returns TRBD1, unconfirmable since there is no DNA. Germline-derived CDR1 and CDR2 are SGDLS and YYNGEE. This CDR3 region has 17 residues.